This T cell receptor (beta chain) was captured in a study of T cell repertoires in cytomegalovirus infection. TCRdb ran MiXCR on the reads and lists one entry per CDR3 protein. The table shows roughly 630,000 distinct CDR3 sequences, with 20% to 25% occurring only once. The length of the CDR3 is 15 residues. The V gene lost 2 bases and the J gene lost 0 bases, with 8 bases spanning the gap. The germline V gene has CDR1 MNHEY and CDR2 SVGEGT. This clonotype has ten or more counts. What was sequenced was CD8+ T cells from PBMCs. The rearrangement joins TRBV6-2 or TRBV6-3 to TRBJ2-1; D might be TRBD2 (5 bases). This clonotype originated in a human donor in good health (CMV status not recorded). Some clones in this sample may be carry-over from other donors' samples. CDR3 in DNA: TGTGCCAGCAGTTACGAGGGAAACTCCTACAATGAGCAGTTCTTC. It specifies CASSYEGNSYNEQFF.